Listed below are T cell receptor beta chains from one sample, sequenced in a study of blood T cell repertoires in COVID-19. The repertoire was sequenced with immunoSEQ multiplex PCR; TCRdb's copy has only in-frame clones and lacks some. Here the sample spans some 150,000 clones, approximately 80% being singletons. Sequencing input: peripheral blood. The receptors derive from a woman between 70 and 85 years old with COVID-19, enrolled during active disease. The CDR3 runs from the conserved cysteine through the conserved F or W.

>TRBJ2-1|TRBV6-1
CASSDSAGAYYNEQFF
>TRBJ1-5|TRBV19
CASSFDRGGNQPQHF
>TRBJ1-2|TRBV4-1
CASSQGTAEPWGYTF
>TRBJ2-7|TRBV27
CASSFIRVGLANYEQYF
>TRBJ1-2|TRBV5-1
CASSLQGDYGYTF
>TRBJ1-5|TRBV28
CASSPPGGGRKRQPQHF
>TRBJ1-3|TRBV28
CASSLREARGNTIYF
>TRBJ2-7|TRBV5-6
CASSFRLLGSYEQYF
>TRBJ1-6|TRBV5-1
CASSPGQGVNSPLHF
>TRBJ1-2|TRBV28
CASSLSSAGLRYGYTF